These 19 T cell receptor beta chains came from one sample sequenced in a study of cytomegalovirus exposure and HLA in healthy donors (dated by TCRdb to the late 2010s). Library generation was performed with the immunoSEQ multiplex PCR assay. For the multiplex PCR, a mixture combining 60 forward primers for TCR Vbeta segments and 13 reverse primers for TCR Jbeta segments was used. TCRdb re-hosts the immuneACCESS table, in-frame sequences only. Its copies lack some clones; in the studies checked, an unresolved V gene accounts for under half of them, and the cause for the rest is not known. The sample yields 75,000 to 90,000 clones; over 70% were counted once. The ten largest clones represent 4.5% to 7% of the sample. The sequencing sample was made of PBMCs. Receptor source: a male donor in good health and CMV-seropositive.

V gene TRBV2 combines with J gene TRBJ2-1; 8 nucleotides match TRBD1. Per the germline V gene, CDR1 is SNHLY and CDR2 is FYNNEI. V shed 2 bases, J shed 0 bases, and the junction held 9 bases outside the gene matches. The CDR3 contains 18 residues. CDR3 sequence (DNA): TGTGCCAGCAGTGAAATCCCCCTGACAGGGGACTCCTACAATGAGCAGTTCTTC. Protein: CASSEIPLTGDSYNEQFF. Variable domain in full (rest from reference TRBV2 and TRBJ2-1): EPEVTQTPSHQVTQMGQEVILRCVPISNHLYFYWYRQILGQKVEFLVSFYNNEISEKSEIFDDQFSVERPDGSNFTLKIRSTKLEDSAMYFCASSEIPLTGDSYNEQFFGPGTRLTVL.

V usage is TRBV27 and J usage is TRBJ1-6; 7 nucleotides line up with TRBD1. The CDR3 runs to 14 residues. In germline, CDR1 is MNHEY, CDR2 SMNVEV (reference sequence). V lost 2 bases to trimming and J lost 6 bases; unmatched junction nucleotides: 1. CDR3 region: CASSLNRGNSPLHF. The CDR3 DNA sequence: TGTGCCAGCAGTTTAAACAGGGGTAATTCACCCCTCCACTTT.

The chain joins TRBV27 to TRBJ1-2; 10 nucleotides match TRBD1. Trimming removed 5 bases from V and 8 bases from J; junction bases left unmatched: 8. The germline V gene has CDR1 MNHEY and CDR2 SMNVEV (reference sequence). The CDR3 is 14 amino acids. CDR3 sequence reads: CASSLATGGEGYTF. In nucleotides, the CDR3 is TGTGCCAGCAGTCTTGCGACAGGGGGCGAAGGCTACACCTTC.

The V and J genes are TRBV2 and TRBJ1-5; D may be TRBD1 (5 bases). The germline V and J ends were trimmed by 1 base and 4 bases, with 11 bases remaining between them. CDR3 size: 15 residues. The germline gives CDR1 SNHLY, CDR2 FYNNEI. The CDR3 coding sequence is TGTGCCAGCAGTGAAGTGGGGCGGAGAAATCAGCCCCAGCATTTT. Translation: CASSEVGRRNQPQHF. Complete variable domain (other parts from reference TRBV2 and TRBJ1-5): EPEVTQTPSHQVTQMGQEVILRCVPISNHLYFYWYRQILGQKVEFLVSFYNNEISEKSEIFDDQFSVERPDGSNFTLKIRSTKLEDSAMYFCASSEVGRRNQPQHFGDGTRLSIL.

This sequence joins TRBV5-6 and TRBJ1-1; weak D call: TRBD1 (6 bases). The CDR3 length is 13 residues. Per the germline V gene, CDR1 is SGHDT and CDR2 is YYEEEE. Trimming stripped 0 bases from V and 6 bases from J, with 9 bases between. CDR3 sequence (DNA): TGTGCCAGCAGCTTGGGTTACAGGGCTGAAGCTTTCTTT. Its protein is CASSLGYRAEAFF.

The rearrangement uses TRBV6-4 and TRBJ2-1; TRBD2 matches 8 bases. V lost 6 bases and J lost 7; bases outside the gene matches: 8. Germline assignment: CDR1 MRHNA and CDR2 SNTAGT. The CDR3 consists of 14 residues. The CDR3 bases are TGTGCCAGCAGCGTCCAAAGCGGGAGTAATGAGCAGTTCTTC. Protein product: CASSVQSGSNEQFF.

The chain links TRBV28 to TRBJ2-7, with TRBD2 matching 11 bases. The CDR3 length is 14 residues. Germline V gene sequence: CDR1 MDHEN, CDR2 SYDVKM. V lost 5 bases, J lost 4 bases, and 4 bases stayed unmatched. CDR3 in amino acids: CASSLAGGTYEQYF. The CDR3 DNA reads TGTGCCAGCAGTCTAGCGGGAGGTACTTACGAGCAGTACTTC.

The chain joins TRBV5-1 to TRBJ2-5, with 10 bases lining up with TRBD1. V dropped 5 bases and J dropped 4; count of bases not matched to a gene: 8. Looked up from germline, CDR1 is SGHRS and CDR2 is YFSETQ. The CDR3 extends over 15 amino acids. CDR3 DNA: TGCGCCAGCAGTCCCTCCGGGACAGGGGTAGAGACCCAGTACTTC. This encodes CASSPSGTGVETQYF.

The chain employs TRBV7-2 and TRBJ2-1, with 7 bases matching TRBD2. This CDR3 contains 18 residues. Trimming removed 5 bases from V and 1 base from J; junction bases left unmatched: 14. Germline V CDR1 and CDR2: SGHTA, FQGNSA. Here the CDR3 DNA reads TGTGCCAGCAGCCAACCCAGGAGCGGGGCCGGTTCCTACAATGAGCAGTTCTTC. Protein product: CASSQPRSGAGSYNEQFF.

The rearrangement uses TRBV6-5 and TRBJ2-6; D not resolved. The V end lost 8 bases, the J end lost 0 bases, and 8 bases lay between the germline ends. CDR1 is MNHEY, CDR2 SVGAGI, per germline. The CDR3 has 14 residues. In DNA form, the CDR3 reads TGTGCCAGCGCTCGGAGCTCTGGGGCCAACGTCCTGACTTTC. It codes for CASARSSGANVLTF.

CDR3 sequence reads: CASTRGLYGYGYTF. As DNA, the CDR3 is TGTGCCAGCACTAGGGGGCTGTACGGCTATGGCTACACCTTC. This sequence joins TRBV7-9 and TRBJ1-2, with 7 nucleotides matching TRBD1. Germline V CDR1 and CDR2: SEHNR, FQNEAQ (reference sequence). The CDR3 is made up of 14 amino acids. The V and J ends lost 7 bases and 4 bases, in that order; junction bases with no gene match: 9.

The V gene is TRBV5-1, the J gene TRBJ1-2; 9 bases map to TRBD1. Looked up from germline, CDR1 is SGHRS and CDR2 is YFSETQ. Trimming at V came to 4 bases and at J to 7 bases, leaving 14 bases not matched to a gene. The CDR3 extends over 16 amino acids. In DNA, the CDR3 is TGCGCCAGCAGCCTCCACCCGGGGGGACAGGGTGGTGGCTACACCTTC. It specifies CASSLHPGGQGGGYTF.

This rearrangement joins TRBV6-5 to TRBJ2-3; 7 nucleotides align to TRBD2. Germline values: CDR1 MNHEY, CDR2 SVGAGI. The CDR3 is 13 amino acids. J gave up 1 base and V 8 bases, and 3 bases lay outside the gene matches. The CDR3 DNA reads as TGTGCCAGCCTAGCGGCGGGCACAGATACGCAGTATTTT. Residues: CASLAAGTDTQYF.

The chain carries TRBV9 and TRBJ1-4; a weak D match, TRBD1 (5 bases). CDR1 SGDLS and CDR2 YYNGEE come from the germline V gene. This CDR3 comprises 14 residues. Trimming cost V 0 bases and J 7 bases, with 10 bases left between them. The CDR3 loop is CASSVGQGGEKLFF. In DNA form, the CDR3 reads TGTGCCAGCAGCGTAGGGCAGGGAGGTGAAAAACTGTTTTTT. Supplemented by reference TRBV9 and TRBJ1-4, the full variable domain reads DSGVTQTPKHLITATGQRVTLRCSPRSGDLSVYWYQQSLDQGLQFLIQYYNGEERAKGNILERFSAQQFPDLHSELNLSSLELGDSALYFCASSVGQGGEKLFFGSGTQLSVL.

This clone has only a few counts. The gene calls are TRBV4-3 and TRBJ2-1; 8 bases are shared with TRBD1. J gave up 8 bases and V 1 base, and 13 bases lay outside the gene matches. CDR3 length: 17 residues. Looked up from germline, CDR1 is LGHNA and CDR2 is YSLEER. CDR3 sequence: CASSQGTGTGGSDEQFF. The CDR3 coding sequence is TGCGCCAGCAGCCAAGGCACCGGGACAGGTGGGTCCGATGAGCAGTTCTTC.

This clone appeared a few times. The DNA for the CDR3 is TGTGCCAGTAGCACCTTTGGCCTAGCGGGCTACAATGAGCAGTTCTTC. This sequence encodes CASSTFGLAGYNEQFF. The rearrangement joins TRBV19 to TRBJ2-1; 8 bases line up with TRBD2. The CDR3 is 16 amino acids. Unmatched junction bases numbered 10, after V lost 6 bases and J lost 3 bases. Germline CDR1 reads LNHDA; CDR2 reads SQIVND (reference sequence).

The chain recombines TRBV7-8 with TRBJ2-1; TRBD1 matches 9 bases. V lost 5 bases and J lost 6; bases outside the gene matches: 8. CDR3 size: 15 residues. Germline loops: CDR1 SGHVS, CDR2 FQNEAQ. DNA for the CDR3: TGTGCCAGCAGCCTGAGGACAGGGGTCAGCAATGAGCAGTTCTTC. Amino acid sequence: CASSLRTGVSNEQFF.

The gene calls are TRBV13 and TRBJ1-2, with 7 bases lining up with TRBD1. This CDR3 has 14 residues. In germline, CDR1 is PRHDT, CDR2 FYEKMQ (reference sequence). Germline trimming cut 5 bases from V and 2 bases from J; bases unmatched to any gene: 5. The CDR3 DNA is TGTGCCAGCAGCAGGGGGCGACCAAACTATGGCTACACCTTC. Translated: CASSRGRPNYGYTF.

The chain couples TRBV10-3 to TRBJ1-1; TRBD1 matches at 7 bases. The germline CDR1 and CDR2 sequences are ENHRY and SYGVKD. The V gene end was trimmed by 10 bases and the J gene end by 4 bases; junction bases not matched to a gene: 15. This CDR3 contains 15 residues. The CDR3 DNA reads as TGTGCCAGCAGCTCGACAGGGTCCGGGTTCACTGAAGCTTTCTTT. Amino acids: CASSSTGSGFTEAFF.